This TCR beta chain was sequenced for a study of blood T cell repertoires in COVID-19. Across the whole study: The United States, Italy and Spain provided the acute and convalescent COVID-19 samples. Sources were T cells, B-cell-depleted T cells, or PBMCs; the material itself was cDNA or gDNA.

In the study's own analysis: Nucleated cell counts were estimated from reference gene primer amplification. TCRdb keeps only in-frame clones here, not all; method: immunoSEQ multiplex PCR. V and J calls and clone size are those listed in that table; D and trimming were worked out from the DNA. The profile shows roughly 200,000 clones, about 85% of them singletons. The CDR3 length is 16 residues. Germline CDR1 is MNHEY and CDR2 is SMNVEV (reference sequence). V lost 5 bases, J lost 2 bases, and 16 bases lay in between. J is TRBJ1-3 and V is TRBV27; weak D call: TRBD1 (5 bases). This clonotype was sampled from a man in his forties who had recovered from COVID-19. The sample taken for sequencing was PBMCs or T cells enriched from blood (not recorded which). DNA of the CDR3: TGTGCCAGCAGTCCTTCGCGGGGGGAAACTGGAAACACCATATATTTT. Translation: CASSPSRGETGNTIYF.